One TCR beta chain is described in this entry. The record originates from a study of T cells in localized non-small cell lung cancer. The assay was immunoSEQ multiplex PCR, and TCRdb's table has in-frame clones only and misses some. The table includes 45,000 or so clones, roughly 79% detected once. The clonotype originates from a man aged 40 to 69 with stage III lung adenocarcinoma. Sequenced here: peripheral blood mononuclear cells, sampled before any cancer treatment.

This CDR3 is CASSSPGLSSYNEQFF. For the CDR3, the DNA is TGTGCCAGCAGCTCCCCGGGCCTTAGCTCCTACAATGAGCAGTTCTTC. The chain carries TRBV5-5 and TRBJ2-1; D is undetermined. Germline V gene data show CDR1 as SGHKS and CDR2 as YYEKEE (reference sequence). The CDR3 is 16 residues long. Deletions cut 3 bases from V and 0 bases from J, with 13 bases between.